Listed here are 10 T cell receptor beta chains from one sample, sequenced in a study of blood T cells in healthy people across ages. Next came a second PCR, run for about 7 to 12 cycles, which used a sample-barcoded 5' primer along with a J-beta primer mix. One entry per CDR3 protein results from TCRdb running MiXCR on the 5' RACE reads. The sample yields roughly 700,000 distinct CDR3 sequences, approximately 49% seen once. Sequenced input: blood. The receptors here all came from a woman in her fifties or sixties in good health.

A remark on this clonotype: This sequence may be a read error, since a much larger clone differs from it by one base. The genes are TRBV28 and TRBJ2-5, with D possibly being TRBD1 (6 bases). The CDR3 contains 15 residues. CDR1 and CDR2 (germline): MDHEN, SYDVKM. V gave up 7 bases and J gave up 0 bases, with 15 bases separating them. The CDR3 is CASIGQMMNQETQYF. The CDR3 DNA reads TGTGCCAGCATCGGACAGATGATGAACCAAGAGACCCAGTACTTC.

This clonotype has a count of ten or more. The chain has TRBV7-2 and TRBJ2-7; 9 positions agree with TRBD1. The J segment lost 5 bases and the V segment lost 1 base, leaving 3 bases of the junction unmatched. CDR3 length: 14 residues. Germline values: CDR1 SGHTA, CDR2 FQGNSA. The CDR3 DNA is TGTGCCAGCAGCTTAGACAGGGGGCTGGACGAGCAGTACTTC. This codes for CASSLDRGLDEQYF.

The sample holds a few counts of this clonotype. The J gene is TRBJ2-3, the V gene TRBV18; 9 nucleotides line up with TRBD2. Germline lookup yields CDR1 KGHSH and CDR2 LQKENI. V dropped 3 bases and J dropped 4; count of bases not matched to a gene: 5. The CDR3 has 15 residues. The CDR3 here is CASSPPSGKADTQYF. CDR3 bases: TGTGCCAGCTCACCGCCTAGCGGGAAAGCAGATACGCAGTATTTT.

The V call is TRBV20-1, the J call TRBJ2-3; 8 nucleotides align to TRBD2. Germline V lookup: CDR1 DFQATT, CDR2 SNEGSKA (reference sequence). The CDR3 runs to 14 residues. Germline trimming cut 2 bases from V and 2 bases from J; bases unmatched to any gene: 3. The CDR3 region is CSARFSGNTDTQYF. The CDR3 DNA sequence: TGCAGTGCTAGATTTAGCGGGAACACAGATACGCAGTATTTT.

Concerning this clonotype: Compared with germline, one end of the junction differs, possibly owing to a read error. The V gene is TRBV27, the J gene TRBJ1-1, with 7 bases that match TRBD1. Germline V gene data show CDR1 as MNHEY and CDR2 as SMNVEV (reference sequence). The CDR3 has 15 residues. CDR3 in amino acids: CASSKGGTVNTEAFF. The CDR3, as DNA: TGTGCCAGCAGCAAAGGCGGGACAGTGAACACCGAAGCTTTCTTT.

The chain couples TRBV6-5 to TRBJ2-6; 7 positions match TRBD2. The CDR3 spans 17 residues. Trimming at V came to 2 bases and at J to 1 base, leaving 5 bases not matched to a gene. The germline CDR1 and CDR2 sequences are MNHEY and SVGAGI. The CDR3 DNA is TGTGCCAGCAGTTACGGCGGGGAGGGGTCTGGGGCCAACGTCCTGACTTTC. It translates to CASSYGGEGSGANVLTF.

This clonotype was found a few times. The chain has TRBV7-2 and TRBJ2-1, with D perhaps matching TRBD1 or TRBD2 (5 bases each). V lost 5 bases and J lost 9, with 14 bases in between. Germline V gene lookup returns CDR1 SGHTA and CDR2 FQGNSA. The CDR3 sequence is 13 residues long. In nucleotides, the CDR3 is TGTGCCAGCAGCCCCCATGGGGGTATTGAGCAGTTCTTC. Translated: CASSPHGGIEQFF. The full variable domain, with the rest looked up from reference TRBV7-2 and TRBJ2-1, is GAGVSQSPSNKVTEKGKDVELRCDPISGHTALYWYRQSLGQGLEFLIYFQGNSAPDKSGLPSDRFSAERTGGSVSTLTIQRTQQEDSAVYLCASSPHGGIEQFFGPGTRLTVL.

The chain recombines TRBV4-1 with TRBJ1-2; D is possibly TRBD1 (5 bases). This CDR3 has 15 residues. Germline values: CDR1 MGHRA, CDR2 YSYEKL. Trimming shortened V by 2 bases and J by 7 bases, and 17 bases separated the two germline ends. CDR3 loop: CASSQSAGLFSGYTF. The CDR3 nucleotides read TGCGCCAGCAGCCAAAGTGCAGGGTTATTTAGTGGCTACACCTTC.

The chain joins TRBV29-1 to TRBJ2-1; D may be TRBD1 (5 bases). Germline V CDR1 and CDR2: SQVTM, ANQGSEA. This CDR3 is built from 13 residues. The V gene lost 3 bases and the J gene lost 9 bases, with 15 bases spanning the gap. The CDR3 region is CSVEVAQGSEQFF. CDR3 bases: TGCAGCGTTGAGGTTGCCCAGGGCAGTGAGCAGTTCTTC.

The J gene is TRBJ2-1, the V gene TRBV9; a possible D gene is TRBD2 (6 bases). Trimming removed 4 bases at V and 5 bases at J, with 19 bases between. This CDR3 region has 16 residues. Germline V lookup: CDR1 SGDLS, CDR2 YYNGEE. Here the CDR3 DNA reads TGTGCCAGCAGCCCACTAGCCGGGAGCGCCAACAATGAGCAGTTCTTC. Its translation is CASSPLAGSANNEQFF.